One sample yielded the 13 T cell receptor beta chains listed below, sequenced in a study of regulatory T cells in long-lasting Graves disease. Time point meaning: persistent/refractory GD, antithyroid drugs over 5 years with positive TRAb. Scientists built the TCR library using RNA that was extracted from PBMCs. TCR beta libraries were built with iRepertoire HTBI primers and Arm-PCR of CDR3 regions. TCRdb passed the multiplex PCR reads through MiXCR, listing each CDR3 protein once. The repertoire has 700,000 or so distinct CDR3 sequences, around 30% of them found once; the top ten carry roughly 40%. The sample consisted of peripheral blood mononuclear cells (PBMCs), taken when the disease was refractory, from a patient treated with antithyroid drugs. These receptors originate from a female donor with Graves disease.

The rearrangement links TRBV5-1 to TRBJ2-2, with 9 bases lining up with TRBD2. Germline V gene sequence: CDR1 SGHRS, CDR2 YFSETQ. Trimming took 2 bases from V and 5 from J; bases not matched to a gene: 4. The CDR3 runs 15 residues. CDR3 loop: CASSFLAGVTGELFF. The CDR3 DNA reads TGCGCCAGCAGCTTTTTAGCGGGAGTGACCGGGGAGCTGTTTTTT. Full variable domain (outside the CDR3, taken from reference TRBV5-1 and TRBJ2-2): KAGVTQTPRYLIKTRGQQVTLSCSPISGHRSVSWYQQTPGQGLQFLFEYFSETQRNKGNFPGRFSGRQFSNSRSEMNVSTLELGDSALYLCASSFLAGVTGELFFGEGSRLTVL.

This clonotype showed up many times. The chain has TRBV2 and TRBJ1-2; 9 bases align to TRBD1. CDR1 is SNHLY, CDR2 FYNNEI, per germline. There are 16 residues in the CDR3. V lost 4 bases to trimming and J lost 3 bases; unmatched junction nucleotides: 9. CDR3 in amino acids: CASSVLRQGGDYGYTF. The CDR3 DNA reads as TGTGCCAGCAGTGTTCTCCGACAGGGGGGGGACTATGGCTACACCTTC.

This clonotype has at least ten counts. CDR3 DNA: TGTGCCAGCAGCCCTCCTGGAAACACCATATATTTT. Its protein is CASSPPGNTIYF. The chain employs TRBV18 and TRBJ1-3, with D hard to call. Trimming removed 8 bases from V and 2 bases from J, with 7 bases in between. CDR1 is KGHSH, CDR2 LQKENI, per germline. The CDR3 sequence is 12 residues long.

This clonotype showed up just once. The V gene is TRBV20-1, the J gene TRBJ1-2; 9 bases match TRBD1. Germline values: CDR1 DFQATT, CDR2 SNEGSKA (reference sequence). The CDR3 runs to 13 residues. The CDR3 protein is CRPKQGADYGYTF. In nucleotides, the CDR3 is TGCAGACCAAAACAGGGGGCGGACTATGGCTACACCTTC.

In the case of this clonotype: Since a much larger clone is just one base distant, this may be a read error. The chain couples TRBV11-2 to TRBJ2-5; 7 bases align to TRBD2. The CDR3 consists of 14 residues. Germline CDR1 and CDR2: SGHAT and FQNNGV. CDR3: CASGLGLVKETQYF. The DNA of the CDR3 is TGTGCCAGCGGCTTAGGACTAGTCAAAGAGACCCAGTACTTC.

This clonotype was picked up a small number of times. The chain uses TRBV6-9 and TRBJ1-2; 8 nucleotides line up with TRBD1. This CDR3 contains 14 residues. The germline V gene has CDR1 MNHGY and CDR2 SVAAGI. Trimming cost V 3 bases and J 7 bases; bases outside gene matches: 7. DNA of the CDR3: TGTGCCAGCAGTTACGCTGGACAGGGAAGTGGCTACACCTTC. Its translation is CASSYAGQGSGYTF.

The J gene is TRBJ2-7, the V gene TRBV28; 7 bases match TRBD1. With V trimmed by 5 bases and J by 3 bases, 10 bases remained unmatched. The CDR3 is 15 amino acids. CDR1 is MDHEN and CDR2 is SYDVKM in the germline V gene. The CDR3 spells CASSIRTGGYYEQYF. DNA for the CDR3: TGTGCCAGCAGTATAAGGACAGGCGGGTACTACGAGCAGTACTTC.

This clonotype was seen more than once but under ten times. The chain couples TRBV2 to TRBJ1-6, with 7 bases aligning to TRBD1. Germline V CDR1 and CDR2: SNHLY, FYNNEI. With V trimmed by 5 bases and J by 2 bases, 6 bases remained unmatched. CDR3 size: 16 residues. CDR3 residues: CASSPTGNPYNSPLHF. The CDR3 nucleotides read TGTGCCAGCAGTCCGACAGGGAACCCCTATAATTCACCCCTCCACTTT.

J is TRBJ1-5 and V is TRBV5-1, with D unclear. V shed 0 bases and J shed 1 base, with 11 bases lying between them. Germline loops: CDR1 SGHRS, CDR2 YFSETQ. The CDR3 runs to 16 residues. CDR3 DNA sequence: TGCGCCAGCAGCTTGGAAGTTATGGGAAGCAATCAGCCCCAGCATTTT. It encodes CASSLEVMGSNQPQHF. The full variable domain, completed using reference TRBV5-1 and TRBJ1-5, is KAGVTQTPRYLIKTRGQQVTLSCSPISGHRSVSWYQQTPGQGLQFLFEYFSETQRNKGNFPGRFSGRQFSNSRSEMNVSTLELGDSALYLCASSLEVMGSNQPQHFGDGTRLSIL.

This clonotype was seen at least ten times. The J gene is TRBJ1-2, the V gene TRBV12-3 or TRBV12-4; D ambiguous. The CDR3 has 13 residues. The V and J ends lost 3 bases and 3 bases respectively, with 8 bases between them. The CDR3 loop reads CASSLVLYYGYTF. CDR3 nucleotides: TGTGCCAGCAGTTTGGTACTCTACTATGGCTACACCTTC.

The chain joins TRBV13 to TRBJ2-7, with 8 bases that match TRBD1. This CDR3 is built from 15 residues. V shed 4 bases and J 6 bases; nucleotides not matched to a gene: 11. From germline, CDR1 is PRHDT and CDR2 FYEKMQ (reference sequence). In nucleotides, the CDR3 is TGTGCCAGCAGCTCTCGAGGACAGGGAGTGGGCGAGCAGTACTTC. Its translation is CASSSRGQGVGEQYF.

This clonotype was seen repeatedly, ten times or more. The chain links TRBV28 to TRBJ1-2; D perhaps matches TRBD1 (5 bases). The ends were cut back, 3 bases at V and 9 bases at J, with 11 bases in the middle. The CDR3 contains 12 residues. Germline CDR1 and CDR2: MDHEN and SYDVKM. The CDR3 is CASSLGGFSYTF. Written as DNA, the CDR3 is TGTGCCAGCAGTTTGGGGGGATTCAGCTACACCTTC.

This clonotype occurred many times. V usage is TRBV6-5 and J usage is TRBJ2-2, with TRBD2 matching 11 bases. After removal of 4 bases from V and 4 bases from J, the junction contained 5 bases not matched to a gene. Germline lookup yields CDR1 MNHEY and CDR2 SVGAGI. This CDR3 region has 16 residues. The chain's CDR3 is CASSSYSGRATGELFF. CDR3 sequence (DNA): TGTGCCAGCAGTTCCTATAGCGGGAGGGCCACCGGGGAGCTGTTTTTT.